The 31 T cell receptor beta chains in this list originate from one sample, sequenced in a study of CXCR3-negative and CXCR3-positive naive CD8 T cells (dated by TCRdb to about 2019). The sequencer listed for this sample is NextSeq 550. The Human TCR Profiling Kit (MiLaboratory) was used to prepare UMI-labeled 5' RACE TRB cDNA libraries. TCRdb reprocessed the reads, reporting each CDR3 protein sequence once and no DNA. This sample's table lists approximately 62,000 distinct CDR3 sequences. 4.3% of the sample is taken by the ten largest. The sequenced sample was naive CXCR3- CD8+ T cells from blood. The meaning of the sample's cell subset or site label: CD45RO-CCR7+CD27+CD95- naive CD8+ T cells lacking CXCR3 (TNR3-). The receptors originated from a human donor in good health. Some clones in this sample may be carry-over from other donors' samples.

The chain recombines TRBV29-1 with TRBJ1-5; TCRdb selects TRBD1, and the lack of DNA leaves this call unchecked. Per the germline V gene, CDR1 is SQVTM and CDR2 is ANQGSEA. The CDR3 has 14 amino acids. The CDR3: CSVGTTGGDQPQHF.

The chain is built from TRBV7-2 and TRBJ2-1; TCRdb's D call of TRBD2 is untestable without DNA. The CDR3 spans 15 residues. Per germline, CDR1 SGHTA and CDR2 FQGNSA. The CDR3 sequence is CASSSVAGLGNEQFF.

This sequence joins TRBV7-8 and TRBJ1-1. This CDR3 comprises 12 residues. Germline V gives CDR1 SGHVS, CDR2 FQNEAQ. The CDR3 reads CASRRDPTEAFF.

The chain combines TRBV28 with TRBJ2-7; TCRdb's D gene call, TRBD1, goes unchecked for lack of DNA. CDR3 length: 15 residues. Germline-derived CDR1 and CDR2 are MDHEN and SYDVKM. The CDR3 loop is CASSWDRDPAYEQYF.

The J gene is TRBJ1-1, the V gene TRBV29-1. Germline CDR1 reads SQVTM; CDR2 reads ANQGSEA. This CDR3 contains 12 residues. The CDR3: CSVWTENTEAFF.

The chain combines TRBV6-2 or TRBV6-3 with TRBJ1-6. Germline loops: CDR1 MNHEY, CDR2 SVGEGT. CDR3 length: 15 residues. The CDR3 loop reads CASSYPDIYNSPLHF.

The chain's CDR3 is CASGTGERLIYNEQFF. The chain uses TRBV7-2 and TRBJ2-1; TCRdb's D call of TRBD1 is untestable without DNA. Germline loops: CDR1 SGHTA, CDR2 FQGNSA. The CDR3 is 16 residues long.

CDR3 sequence: CASSFIRQGQETQYF. V and J are TRBV7-9 and TRBJ2-5; TCRdb proposes TRBD1, but this gene call is untestable without DNA. The CDR3 has 15 amino acids. Per germline, CDR1 SEHNR and CDR2 FQNEAQ (reference sequence).

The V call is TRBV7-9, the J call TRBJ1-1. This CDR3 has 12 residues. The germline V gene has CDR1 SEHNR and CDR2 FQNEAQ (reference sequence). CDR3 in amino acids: CASSRVVTEAFF.

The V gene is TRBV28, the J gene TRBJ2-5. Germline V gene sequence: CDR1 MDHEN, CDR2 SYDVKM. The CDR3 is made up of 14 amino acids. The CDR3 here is CASSLMGNQETQYF.

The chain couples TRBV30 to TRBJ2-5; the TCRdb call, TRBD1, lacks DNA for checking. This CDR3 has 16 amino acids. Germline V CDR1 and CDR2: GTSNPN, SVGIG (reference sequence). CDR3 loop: CAWRGTRTGSGETQYF.

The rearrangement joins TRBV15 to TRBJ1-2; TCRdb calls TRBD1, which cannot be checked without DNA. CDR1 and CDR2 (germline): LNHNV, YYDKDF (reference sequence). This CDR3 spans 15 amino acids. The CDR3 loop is CATSSLGGWDYGYTF.

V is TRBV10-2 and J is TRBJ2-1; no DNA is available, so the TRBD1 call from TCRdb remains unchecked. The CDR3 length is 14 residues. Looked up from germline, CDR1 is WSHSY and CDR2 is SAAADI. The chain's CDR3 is CASHGGSPYNEQFF.

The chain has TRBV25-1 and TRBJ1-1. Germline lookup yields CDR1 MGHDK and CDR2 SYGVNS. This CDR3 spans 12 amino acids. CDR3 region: CASSEYYGEAFF.

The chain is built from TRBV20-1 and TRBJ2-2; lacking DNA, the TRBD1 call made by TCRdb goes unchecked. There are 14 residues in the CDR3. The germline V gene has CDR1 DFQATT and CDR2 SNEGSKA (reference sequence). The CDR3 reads CSARVTGDTGELFF.

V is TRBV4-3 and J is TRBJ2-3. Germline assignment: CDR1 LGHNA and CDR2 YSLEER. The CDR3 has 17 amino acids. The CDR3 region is CASSQDPLGRITDTQYF.

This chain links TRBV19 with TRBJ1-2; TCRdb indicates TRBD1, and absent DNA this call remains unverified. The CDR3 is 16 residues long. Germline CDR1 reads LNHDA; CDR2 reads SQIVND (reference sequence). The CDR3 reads CASTQGQEYQIYGYTF.

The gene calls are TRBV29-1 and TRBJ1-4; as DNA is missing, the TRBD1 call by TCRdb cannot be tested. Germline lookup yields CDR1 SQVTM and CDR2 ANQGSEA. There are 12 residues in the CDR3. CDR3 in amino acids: CSVDWSRGELFF.

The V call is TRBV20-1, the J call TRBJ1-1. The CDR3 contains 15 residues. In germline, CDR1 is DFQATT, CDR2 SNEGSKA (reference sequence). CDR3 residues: CSARVAWQVNTEAFF.

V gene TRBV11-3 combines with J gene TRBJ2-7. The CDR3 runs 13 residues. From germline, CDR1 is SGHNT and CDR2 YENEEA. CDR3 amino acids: CASSLGGSYEQYF.

The CDR3 spells CASSLLALSYNEQFF. The chain carries TRBV12-3 or TRBV12-4 and TRBJ2-1; the TCRdb D gene call, TRBD2, has no DNA to confirm it. The CDR3 spans 15 residues.

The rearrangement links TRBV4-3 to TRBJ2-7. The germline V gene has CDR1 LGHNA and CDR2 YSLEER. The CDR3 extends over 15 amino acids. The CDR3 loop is CASSQEDRSSYEQYF.

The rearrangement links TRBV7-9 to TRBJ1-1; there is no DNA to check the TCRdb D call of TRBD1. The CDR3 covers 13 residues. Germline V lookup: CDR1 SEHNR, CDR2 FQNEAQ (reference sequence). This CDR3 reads CATRWGDDTEAFF.

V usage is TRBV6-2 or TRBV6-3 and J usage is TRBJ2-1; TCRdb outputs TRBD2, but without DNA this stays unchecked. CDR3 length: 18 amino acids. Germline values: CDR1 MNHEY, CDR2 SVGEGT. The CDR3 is CASSYPASGGSSYNEQFF.

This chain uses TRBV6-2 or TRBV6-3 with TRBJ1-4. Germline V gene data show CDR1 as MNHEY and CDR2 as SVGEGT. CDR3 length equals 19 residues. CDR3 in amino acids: CASSYPLTVSSEPNEKLFF.

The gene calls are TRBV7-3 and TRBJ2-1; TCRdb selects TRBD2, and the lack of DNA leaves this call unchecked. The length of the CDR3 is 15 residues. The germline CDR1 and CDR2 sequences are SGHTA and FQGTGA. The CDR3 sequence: CASSFSGGGYNEQFF.

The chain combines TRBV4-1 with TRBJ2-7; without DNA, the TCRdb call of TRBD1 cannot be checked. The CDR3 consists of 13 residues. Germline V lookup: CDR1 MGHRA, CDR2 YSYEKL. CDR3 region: CASSQGRAYEQYF.

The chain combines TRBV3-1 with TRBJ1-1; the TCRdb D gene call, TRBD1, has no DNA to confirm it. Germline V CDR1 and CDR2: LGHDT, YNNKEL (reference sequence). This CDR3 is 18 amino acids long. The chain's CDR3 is CASSLRDRGRGGNTEAFF.

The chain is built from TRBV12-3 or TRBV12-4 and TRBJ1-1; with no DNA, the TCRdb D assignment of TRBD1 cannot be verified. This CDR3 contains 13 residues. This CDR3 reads CATGDSVNTEAFF.

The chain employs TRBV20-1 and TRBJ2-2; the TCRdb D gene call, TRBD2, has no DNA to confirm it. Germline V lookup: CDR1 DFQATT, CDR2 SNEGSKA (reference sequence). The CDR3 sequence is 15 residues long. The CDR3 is CSARELAGDTGELFF.

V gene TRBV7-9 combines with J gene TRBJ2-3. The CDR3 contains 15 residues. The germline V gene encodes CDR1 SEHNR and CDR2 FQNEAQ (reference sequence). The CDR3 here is CASSLPGVAWDTQHF. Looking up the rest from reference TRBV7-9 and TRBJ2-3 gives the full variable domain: DTGVSQNPRHKITKRGQNVTFRCDPISEHNRLYWYRQTLGQGPEFLTYFQNEAQLEKSRLLSDRFSAERPKGSFSTLEIQRTEQGDSAMYLCASSLPGVAWDTQHFGPGTRLTVL.